Below are 14 T cell receptor beta chains sequenced from a single sample in a study of blood T cell repertoires in COVID-19. Assay: immunoSEQ multiplex PCR; the TCRdb copy retains only in-frame clones and omits some. The sample shows more than 250,000 clones, approximately 84% of them seen only once. Sequencing was carried out using PBMCs or T cells enriched from blood (not recorded which). The receptors were gathered from a woman younger than 30 who had recovered from COVID-19.

CDR3 loop: CASSLVPRGAGNQPQHF. The CDR3 region has the DNA TGTGCCAGCAGCTTAGTACCTCGGGGGGCGGGCAATCAGCCCCAGCATTTT. The genes are TRBV7-8 and TRBJ1-5, with D maybe TRBD1 (6 bases). Germline lookup yields CDR1 SGHVS and CDR2 FQNEAQ. The CDR3 consists of 17 residues. V shed 1 base and J shed 2 bases, with 15 bases lying between them.

The genes are TRBV25-1 and TRBJ1-1; D is perhaps TRBD1 (6 bases). The CDR3 sequence is 15 residues long. V lost 0 bases and J lost 7, with 15 bases in between. The V gene's germline CDR1 is MGHDK and CDR2 SYGVNS. The CDR3 region has the DNA TGTGCCAGCAGTGAATATAGTGCAGGGGTAGGTGAAGCTTTCTTT. Translation gives CASSEYSAGVGEAFF.

The V call is TRBV5-1, the J call TRBJ1-1, with D unclear. In germline, CDR1 is SGHRS, CDR2 YFSETQ. The length of the CDR3 is 17 residues. V lost 0 bases to trimming and J lost 1 base, with 16 bases between them. The CDR3 sequence: CASSLVGNLEWNTEAFF. As DNA, the CDR3 is TGCGCCAGCAGCTTGGTCGGGAACCTAGAGTGGAACACTGAAGCTTTCTTT.

V is TRBV9 and J is TRBJ1-6, with D possibly TRBD1 on 6 matching bases. This CDR3 comprises 16 residues. Germline values: CDR1 SGDLS, CDR2 YYNGEE. Between the trimmed V and J ends, which lost 2 bases and 8 bases, there was a span of 17 bases. CDR3 DNA: TGTGCCAGCAGCGTTGGCCTTGGACAGATGGATTCACCCCTCCACTTT. Translating gives CASSVGLGQMDSPLHF.

The chain links TRBV5-1 to TRBJ2-5, with 12 bases matching TRBD2. The CDR3 covers 15 residues. Germline V gene lookup returns CDR1 SGHRS and CDR2 YFSETQ. With V trimmed by 0 bases and J by 5 bases, 2 bases remained unmatched. The CDR3: CASSLAGTSGETQYF. The CDR3 DNA is TGCGCCAGCAGCTTGGCAGGGACTAGCGGGGAGACCCAGTACTTC.

This chain uses TRBV3-1 (or the pseudogene TRBV3-2) with TRBJ2-1; a possible D gene is TRBD2 (7 bases). From germline, CDR1 is LGHDT and CDR2 YNNKEL (reference sequence). The CDR3 length is 16 residues. V lost 4 bases and J lost 4, with 17 bases in between. The CDR3: CASSPVGGGPYNEQFF. In nucleotides, the CDR3 is TGTGCCAGCAGCCCAGTAGGGGGGGGGCCTTACAATGAGCAGTTCTTC.

The CDR3 DNA reads TGTGCCAGCAGTTACTCGTTCAGCGGGTGGGACTACGAGCAGTACTTC. Translated: CASSYSFSGWDYEQYF. The V call is TRBV6-5, the J call TRBJ2-7; possible D gene TRBD2, 6 bases. V shed 0 bases and J shed 3 bases, with 15 bases lying between them. This CDR3 has 16 amino acids. Germline values: CDR1 MNHEY, CDR2 SVGAGI.

The chain is built from TRBV5-1 and TRBJ1-2; TRBD1 matches at 7 bases. The CDR3 spans 14 residues. The germline V gene encodes CDR1 SGHRS and CDR2 YFSETQ. The J segment lost 2 bases and the V segment lost 4 bases, leaving 5 bases of the junction unmatched. CDR3 DNA: TGCGCCAGCAGCCCCGGGACAGAAAACTATGGCTACACCTTC. Amino acid sequence: CASSPGTENYGYTF.

The count of this clone is one. This chain joins TRBV24-1 and TRBJ2-1, with 9 bases aligning to TRBD1. The CDR3 consists of 20 residues. The trim removed 4 bases at V and 9 bases at J, leaving 24 bases unmatched. Germline CDR1 and CDR2: KGHDR and SFDVKD. This chain's CDR3 is CATSETGQGIVMRDDGEQFF. In nucleotides, the CDR3 is TGTGCCACCAGTGAAACGGGACAGGGAATCGTTATGAGGGACGACGGTGAGCAGTTCTTC.

A note on this clone: Just one base apart from a much larger clone, this may be a read error. V usage is TRBV10-1 and J usage is TRBJ2-7; 7 nucleotides match TRBD1. With V trimmed by 4 bases and J by 3 bases, 0 bases remained unmatched. The CDR3 is made up of 12 amino acids. The germline CDR1 and CDR2 sequences are WNHNN and SYGVQD (reference sequence). The CDR3 bases are TGCGCCAGCAGTGGGGACAGCTACGAGCAGTACTTC. Its protein is CASSGDSYEQYF.

The chain recombines TRBV28 with TRBJ1-1; D is unresolved. There are 14 residues in the CDR3. From germline, CDR1 is MDHEN and CDR2 SYDVKM. Trimming cost V 1 base and J 5 bases, with 11 bases left between them. CDR3 DNA sequence: TGTGCCAGCAGTTTATTGGCGGTTGGAACTGAAGCTTTCTTT. It is translated as CASSLLAVGTEAFF.

The J gene is TRBJ1-2, the V gene TRBV15; TRBD1 matches at 10 bases. The CDR3 covers 13 residues. V was pared by 5 bases and J by 8 bases, with 5 bases of the junction left unmatched. CDR1 LNHNV and CDR2 YYDKDF come from the germline V gene (reference sequence). CDR3 DNA sequence: TGTGCCACCAGCCCCGGGACAGGGGTCGGCTACACCTTC. It encodes CATSPGTGVGYTF. The full variable domain, completed using reference TRBV15 and TRBJ1-2, is DAMVIQNPRYQVTQFGKPVTLSCSQTLNHNVMYWYQQKSSQAPKLLFHYYDKDFNNEADTPDNFQSRRPNTSFCFLDIRSPGLGDTAMYLCATSPGTGVGYTFGSGTRLTVV.

The chain combines TRBV10-2 with TRBJ2-1; 8 bases are a match to TRBD2. This CDR3 is built from 14 residues. Germline V gives CDR1 WSHSY, CDR2 SAAADI. V lost 5 bases and J lost 12; bases outside the gene matches: 12. Here the CDR3 reads CASSSSGTVARQFF. DNA for the CDR3: TGCGCCAGCAGTAGTAGCGGGACGGTGGCCCGGCAGTTCTTC.

This chain uses TRBV2 with TRBJ1-2, with a weak D call TRBD1 (5 bases). V was cut by 11 bases and J by 4 bases, with 17 bases left in between. CDR3 length: 13 amino acids. CDR1 is SNHLY, CDR2 FYNNEI, per germline. Here the CDR3 reads CARSDSFVYGYTF. The CDR3 DNA follows: TGTGCCCGGTCCGACAGTTTCGTCTATGGCTACACCTTC.